The clone carrying this TCR beta chain has only a few counts. What it binds is not known. This specimen belongs to a study of CD8+ T cells in alopecia areata. The CDR3 has 14 amino acids. Per germline, CDR1 LNHDA and CDR2 SQIVND (reference sequence). V was shortened by 3 bases and J by 6 bases, with 13 bases between the two germline ends. Following RNA extraction, reverse transcription yielded cDNA that acted as the sequencing template. TCRdb's copy holds only in-frame clones and misses some; the assay was immunoSEQ multiplex PCR. The sample lists approximately 180,000 clones, about 55% occurring once. This sample's treatment: oral pan-JAK inhibitor, 5-10 mg twice daily. Study-level findings and limits: One nonresponder makes the tie between baseline CD8+ expansion and response uncertain.

The specimen was CD8+ T cells sorted from blood, collected at week 24, from a patient treated with tofacitinib. The receptor was isolated from a human donor with alopecia areata. The chain links TRBV19 to TRBJ2-3; maybe TRBD2 (5 bases). In DNA form, the CDR3 reads TGTGCCAGTAGTATCACTAGTTCAGCGGATACGCAGTATTTT. Amino acid sequence: CASSITSSADTQYF.